A selection of T cell receptor beta chains follows, all from one sample in a study of shared clonotypes between healthy human individuals. Method: immunoSEQ multiplex PCR; TCRdb's copy keeps in-frame clones and lacks some. The sample has 1,500,000 or so clones, less than 99% seen once. Sample: naive CD4+ T cells sorted from blood. Receptor source: a man between 25 and 39 years old in good health. The CDR3 runs from the conserved cysteine through the conserved F or W. The order of the fields is V gene, J gene, D gene, clone size, CDR3 protein, CDR3 DNA. A D gene is named only where the DNA matches it firmly. Expanded clones are given a class, and other clones once, few, many or no size at all.

v_gene: TRBV18; j_gene: TRBJ2-1; d_gene: TRBD2; abundance: -; CDR3aa: CASSGTSGRDYNEQFF; CDR3nt: TGTGCCAGCTCAGGGACTAGCGGGAGGGACTACAATGAGCAGTTCTTC
v_gene: TRBV5-1; j_gene: TRBJ2-1; d_gene: TRBD2; abundance: once; CDR3aa: CASSGVLAGAFNEQFF; CDR3nt: TGCGCCAGCTCCGGGGTGCTAGCGGGAGCCTTCAATGAGCAGTTCTTC
v_gene: TRBV11-3; j_gene: TRBJ2-7; d_gene: -; abundance: -; CDR3aa: CASRHGTSLYEQYF; CDR3nt: TGTGCCAGCAGACACGGGACTTCTCTCTACGAGCAGTACTTC
v_gene: TRBV9; j_gene: TRBJ1-1; d_gene: TRBD1; abundance: -; CDR3aa: CASSVTGGTEAFF; CDR3nt: TGTGCCAGCAGCGTCACAGGGGGAACTGAAGCTTTCTTT
v_gene: TRBV19; j_gene: TRBJ2-1; d_gene: -; abundance: -; CDR3aa: CASSAPGQGRGEQFF; CDR3nt: TGTGCCAGTAGTGCGCCCGGGCAGGGTCGTGGTGAGCAGTTCTTC
v_gene: TRBV9; j_gene: TRBJ2-1; d_gene: TRBD2; abundance: -; CDR3aa: CASSVGAGVNEQFF; CDR3nt: TGTGCCAGCAGCGTCGGGGCGGGAGTAAATGAGCAGTTCTTC
v_gene: TRBV11-2; j_gene: TRBJ2-1; d_gene: -; abundance: -; CDR3aa: CASSLGVYNEQFF; CDR3nt: TGTGCCAGCAGCTTAGGCGTTTACAATGAGCAGTTCTTC
v_gene: TRBV19; j_gene: TRBJ1-2; d_gene: -; abundance: -; CDR3aa: CASRRTDYGYTF; CDR3nt: TGTGCCAGTCGACGGACGGACTATGGCTACACCTTC
v_gene: TRBV9; j_gene: TRBJ1-3; d_gene: -; abundance: -; CDR3aa: CASSASPNQATGNTIYF; CDR3nt: TGTGCCAGCAGCGCTAGCCCGAATCAGGCTACTGGAAACACCATATATTTT
v_gene: TRBV15; j_gene: TRBJ2-3; d_gene: -; abundance: -; CDR3aa: CATSLPRGLPDTQYF; CDR3nt: TGTGCCACCAGCCTCCCTCGGGGGTTACCAGATACGCAGTATTTT
v_gene: TRBV5-1; j_gene: TRBJ2-2; d_gene: TRBD1; abundance: -; CDR3aa: CASTAAGGSNTGELFF; CDR3nt: TGCGCCAGCACGGCAGCAGGGGGATCGAACACCGGGGAGCTGTTTTTT
v_gene: TRBV30; j_gene: TRBJ2-7; d_gene: -; abundance: -; CDR3aa: CAWSVMDFSYEQYF; CDR3nt: TGTGCCTGGAGTGTGATGGACTTTTCCTACGAGCAGTACTTC
v_gene: TRBV7-2; j_gene: TRBJ2-6; d_gene: -; abundance: -; CDR3aa: CASSFVDSGANVLTF; CDR3nt: TGTGCCAGCAGCTTTGTCGACTCTGGGGCCAACGTCCTGACTTTC
v_gene: TRBV27; j_gene: TRBJ1-1; d_gene: -; abundance: -; CDR3aa: CASSPREGTEAFF; CDR3nt: TGTGCCAGCAGTCCCAGGGAGGGCACTGAAGCTTTCTTT
v_gene: TRBV28; j_gene: TRBJ2-1; d_gene: TRBD2; abundance: -; CDR3aa: CASSTRGSGRDEIF; CDR3nt: TGTGCCAGCAGTACCCGGGGTAGCGGGAGGGACGAGATCTTC
v_gene: TRBV9; j_gene: TRBJ2-5; d_gene: -; abundance: once; CDR3aa: CASSRGSAGETQYF; CDR3nt: TGTGCCAGCAGCCGGGGGTCGGCGGGAGAGACCCAGTACTTC
v_gene: TRBV28; j_gene: TRBJ2-7; d_gene: -; abundance: -; CDR3aa: CASSTPYEQYF; CDR3nt: TGTGCCAGCAGCACTCCCTACGAGCAGTACTTC
v_gene: TRBV14; j_gene: TRBJ2-7; d_gene: TRBD2; abundance: -; CDR3aa: CASSLFPLAGGQFGYEQYF; CDR3nt: TGTGCCAGCAGCCTCTTCCCCCTAGCGGGAGGGCAATTTGGCTACGAGCAGTACTTC
v_gene: TRBV7-9; j_gene: TRBJ2-7; d_gene: -; abundance: -; CDR3aa: CASSSGPSYGSYEQYF; CDR3nt: TGTGCCAGCAGCTCCGGACCCTCCTACGGCTCCTACGAGCAGTACTTC
v_gene: TRBV7-7; j_gene: TRBJ2-2; d_gene: -; abundance: -; CDR3aa: CASSPRDSVNTGELFF; CDR3nt: TGTGCCAGCAGCCCCCGTGATAGCGTGAACACCGGGGAGCTGTTTTTT
v_gene: TRBV10-2; j_gene: TRBJ2-2; d_gene: -; abundance: -; CDR3aa: CASSGRDHTGELFF; CDR3nt: TGCGCCAGCAGTGGACGGGACCACACCGGGGAGCTGTTTTTT
v_gene: TRBV6-1; j_gene: TRBJ1-5; d_gene: -; abundance: -; CDR3aa: CASSAQNQPQHF; CDR3nt: TGTGCCAGCAGTGCGCAAAATCAGCCCCAGCATTTT
v_gene: TRBV6-5; j_gene: TRBJ2-1; d_gene: -; abundance: -; CDR3aa: CASSYNTGRDEQFF; CDR3nt: TGTGCCAGCAGTTACAATACAGGTCGGGATGAGCAGTTCTTC
v_gene: TRBV5-1; j_gene: TRBJ1-1; d_gene: TRBD1; abundance: -; CDR3aa: CASSPTGDATEAFF; CDR3nt: TGCGCCAGCAGCCCGACAGGGGACGCCACTGAAGCTTTCTTT
v_gene: TRBV7-9; j_gene: TRBJ2-7; d_gene: -; abundance: -; CDR3aa: CASSHLRLEGYEQYF; CDR3nt: TGTGCCAGCAGCCATCTTCGGTTGGAGGGATACGAGCAGTACTTC
v_gene: TRBV7-7; j_gene: TRBJ2-2; d_gene: -; abundance: -; CDR3aa: CASSFLNTGELFF; CDR3nt: TGTGCTAGCAGCTTTTTAAACACCGGGGAGCTGTTTTTT
v_gene: TRBV28; j_gene: TRBJ2-7; d_gene: -; abundance: -; CDR3aa: CASSLLKRVSYEQYF; CDR3nt: TGTGCCAGCAGTTTACTAAAGCGTGTCTCCTACGAGCAGTACTTC
v_gene: TRBV6-1; j_gene: TRBJ1-2; d_gene: -; abundance: -; CDR3aa: CASGGPFQANYGYTF; CDR3nt: TGTGCCAGCGGGGGGCCCTTTCAGGCTAACTATGGCTACACCTTC
v_gene: TRBV5-1; j_gene: TRBJ2-7; d_gene: TRBD2; abundance: -; CDR3aa: CASSSTSGMYEQYF; CDR3nt: TGCGCCAGCAGCTCGACTAGCGGGATGTACGAGCAGTACTTC
v_gene: TRBV27; j_gene: TRBJ2-1; d_gene: -; abundance: -; CDR3aa: CASSSGDTSYNEQFF; CDR3nt: TGTGCCAGCAGTTCCGGGGATACATCCTACAATGAGCAGTTCTTC
v_gene: TRBV6-5; j_gene: TRBJ1-5; d_gene: -; abundance: -; CDR3aa: CASGGRSSNQPQHF; CDR3nt: TGTGCCAGTGGGGGACGGAGTAGCAATCAGCCCCAGCATTTT
v_gene: TRBV7-8; j_gene: TRBJ2-5; d_gene: -; abundance: once; CDR3aa: CASSFSRDFRQETQYF; CDR3nt: TGTGCCAGCAGCTTTTCCCGGGACTTCAGACAAGAGACCCAGTACTTC
v_gene: TRBV7-2; j_gene: TRBJ2-1; d_gene: TRBD2; abundance: -; CDR3aa: CASSSGLSYNEQFF; CDR3nt: TGTGCCAGCAGCTCGGGACTATCATACAATGAGCAGTTCTTC
v_gene: TRBV4-2; j_gene: TRBJ2-1; d_gene: TRBD2; abundance: once; CDR3aa: CASSQLGLAGGTSSYNEQFF; CDR3nt: TGTGCCAGCAGCCAACTGGGACTAGCGGGAGGCACGAGCTCCTACAATGAGCAGTTCTTC
v_gene: TRBV28; j_gene: TRBJ2-7; d_gene: -; abundance: -; CDR3aa: CASSLEGVYEQYF; CDR3nt: TGTGCCAGCAGCCTCGAAGGGGTCTACGAGCAGTACTTC
v_gene: TRBV6-1; j_gene: TRBJ2-7; d_gene: TRBD2; abundance: once; CDR3aa: CASSGLSGSIYEQYF; CDR3nt: TGTGCCAGCAGTGGACTCAGCGGGAGTATCTACGAGCAGTACTTC
v_gene: TRBV14; j_gene: TRBJ2-7; d_gene: -; abundance: -; CDR3aa: CASGTDIGGEQYF; CDR3nt: TGTGCCAGCGGGACTGATATAGGAGGGGAGCAGTACTTC
v_gene: TRBV18; j_gene: TRBJ2-3; d_gene: -; abundance: -; CDR3aa: CASSPLPGGRATDTQYF; CDR3nt: TGTGCCAGCTCACCGTTACCTGGGGGCAGGGCTACAGATACGCAGTATTTT
v_gene: TRBV7-9; j_gene: TRBJ2-7; d_gene: -; abundance: -; CDR3aa: CASSFSGYEQYF; CDR3nt: TGTGCCAGCAGCTTTTCAGGATACGAGCAGTACTTC
v_gene: TRBV7-9; j_gene: TRBJ2-2; d_gene: TRBD2; abundance: -; CDR3aa: CASKWEGTNTGELFF; CDR3nt: TGTGCCAGCAAATGGGAGGGGACGAACACCGGGGAGCTGTTTTTT
v_gene: TRBV5-1; j_gene: TRBJ2-3; d_gene: -; abundance: -; CDR3aa: CASSLTTGTVIGAQYF; CDR3nt: TGCGCCAGCAGCCTTACAACGGGGACCGTCATAGGGGCGCAGTATTTT
v_gene: TRBV18; j_gene: TRBJ1-2; d_gene: TRBD1; abundance: -; CDR3aa: CASSLGQGVSFSNGYTF; CDR3nt: TGTGCCAGCTCACTAGGACAGGGGGTTTCTTTTTCGAATGGCTACACCTTC
v_gene: TRBV7-9; j_gene: TRBJ2-7; d_gene: -; abundance: -; CDR3aa: CASSLDRTPSGTSEQYF; CDR3nt: TGTGCCAGCAGCTTAGACCGGACTCCTAGTGGGACGAGCGAGCAGTACTTC
v_gene: TRBV28; j_gene: TRBJ2-2; d_gene: -; abundance: -; CDR3aa: CASIRGMGNTGELFF; CDR3nt: TGTGCCAGCATACGAGGAATGGGGAACACCGGGGAGCTGTTTTTT
v_gene: TRBV18; j_gene: TRBJ1-5; d_gene: -; abundance: -; CDR3aa: CASSPNGNQPQHF; CDR3nt: TGTGCCAGCTCACCAAATGGGAATCAGCCCCAGCATTTT
v_gene: TRBV15; j_gene: TRBJ2-5; d_gene: -; abundance: -; CDR3aa: CATSREGGPGETQYF; CDR3nt: TGTGCCACCAGCAGAGAAGGAGGACCAGGGGAGACCCAGTACTTC
v_gene: TRBV11-3; j_gene: TRBJ2-1; d_gene: -; abundance: -; CDR3aa: CASSLGGSRAYNEQFF; CDR3nt: TGTGCCAGCAGCTTAGGTGGGAGCCGAGCCTACAATGAGCAGTTCTTC
v_gene: TRBV5-4; j_gene: TRBJ2-2; d_gene: -; abundance: -; CDR3aa: CASSQVIGELFF; CDR3nt: TGTGCCAGCAGTCAGGTGATCGGGGAGCTGTTTTTT
v_gene: TRBV10-3; j_gene: TRBJ2-3; d_gene: TRBD1; abundance: -; CDR3aa: CAIRTGVSTDTQYF; CDR3nt: TGTGCCATCAGAACAGGGGTTAGCACAGATACGCAGTATTTT
v_gene: TRBV28; j_gene: TRBJ1-3; d_gene: -; abundance: -; CDR3aa: CASSRGLSSGNTIYF; CDR3nt: TGTGCCAGCAGTCGCGGGCTATCGAGTGGAAACACCATATATTTT
v_gene: TRBV30; j_gene: TRBJ2-7; d_gene: -; abundance: once; CDR3aa: CAWSMSGSNVAYF; CDR3nt: TGTGCCTGGAGTATGTCAGGGTCTAACGTTGCGTACTTC
v_gene: TRBV4-1; j_gene: TRBJ2-3; d_gene: TRBD2; abundance: -; CDR3aa: CASSQTGTSGRDTQYF; CDR3nt: TGCGCCAGCAGCCAAACCGGGACTAGCGGGAGAGATACGCAGTATTTT
v_gene: TRBV12-5; j_gene: TRBJ2-2; d_gene: -; abundance: -; CDR3aa: CASGLRQGRRNTGELFF; CDR3nt: TGTGCTAGTGGTTTGCGCCAGGGGAGGAGGAACACCGGGGAGCTGTTTTTT
v_gene: TRBV27; j_gene: TRBJ2-2; d_gene: TRBD2; abundance: once; CDR3aa: CASRVIGGSGELFF; CDR3nt: TGTGCCAGCAGGGTTATCGGGGGGAGCGGGGAGCTGTTTTTT
v_gene: TRBV19; j_gene: TRBJ2-5; d_gene: -; abundance: -; CDR3aa: CASSRREETQYF; CDR3nt: TGTGCCAGTAGTAGGAGGGAAGAGACCCAGTACTTC